This T cell receptor beta chain derives from a study of blood T cell repertoires in COVID-19. Study context: Sites in the United States, Italy and Spain provided acute and convalescent COVID-19 samples. T cells, B-cell-depleted T cells, or PBMCs provided the cDNA or gDNA that served as material.

CDR3 size: 17 residues. Authors' analysis steps: Cell counts per sample came from amplifying reference gene primers. Measured with immunoSEQ multiplex PCR; TCRdb has only the in-frame clones, and not every one. From that table come the V and J calls and clone size; the DNA was used to work out D and trimming. This table holds about 110,000 clones, around four fifths found once. This sequence was found in an older woman with acute or convalescent COVID-19. The V call is TRBV12-1, the J call TRBJ2-3; the D call of TRBD2 is as the table states it, not checked on the DNA. TRBV12-1 is classified as a pseudogene. Sequencing was performed on peripheral blood. This CDR3 is CASSPLRRTSDTDTQYF. The CDR3 DNA reads as TGTGCCAGCAGCCCACTCCGGCGGACTAGCGACACAGATACGCAGTATTTT.